This entry lists 27 T cell receptor beta chains sequenced from one sample in a study of cytomegalovirus exposure and HLA in healthy donors (dated by TCRdb to about 2017). Library preparation used the immunoSEQ multiplex PCR assay. For the multiplex PCR, a mixture combining 60 forward primers for TCR Vbeta segments and 13 reverse primers for TCR Jbeta segments was used. Here the immuneACCESS table is served through TCRdb, limited to in-frame sequences with V and J called. Missing clones are a known gap in these copies; in checked studies unresolved V genes cover under half, and the rest lacks a known reason. This sample comprises roughly 180,000 clones, approximately 72% of them detected only once. The ten largest clones add up to 2% to 3% of the sample. Sequencing used PBMCs. The receptors come from a female donor in good health and CMV-seronegative.

This clone was counted between two and nine times. The gene calls are TRBV2 and TRBJ2-1; 7 bases align to TRBD2. This CDR3 contains 13 residues. The V gene end was trimmed by 4 bases and the J gene end by 6 bases; junction bases not matched to a gene: 3. Germline values: CDR1 SNHLY, CDR2 FYNNEI. CDR3 DNA sequence: TGTGCCAGCAGTGCTTGGGGGGGCAATGAGCAGTTCTTC. Its protein product is CASSAWGGNEQFF.

The CDR3 bases are TGTGCCAGCAGGCCTCCGGGACGGCGGGGGGCACCCCTCCACTTT. Amino acids: CASRPPGRRGAPLHF. The gene calls are TRBV6-6 and TRBJ1-6, with D perhaps matching TRBD1 (5 bases). Deletions cut 6 bases from V and 11 bases from J, with 20 bases between. Per the germline V gene, CDR1 is MNHNY and CDR2 is SVGAGI (reference sequence). This CDR3 comprises 15 residues.

This clone was observed a few times. This sample also contains other DNA sequences that code for the same CDR3. V usage is TRBV9 and J usage is TRBJ2-3; tentative D call: TRBD1 (6 bases). CDR3 size: 15 residues. CDR1 is SGDLS, CDR2 YYNGEE, per germline. V lost 0 bases and J 3 bases, leaving 11 bases between the germline ends. The CDR3 is CASSVEGRGTDTQYF. The DNA for the CDR3 is TGTGCCAGCAGCGTAGAGGGCAGGGGAACAGATACGCAGTATTTT.

The gene calls are TRBV5-1 and TRBJ1-2; unclear D gene. The CDR3 spans 15 residues. Germline V lookup: CDR1 SGHRS, CDR2 YFSETQ. V lost 4 bases and J lost 8, with 21 bases in between. The CDR3 DNA reads TGCGCCAGCAGCCCTGGCGGCGGAAGCTATCGGGGCTACACCTTC. It yields the protein CASSPGGGSYRGYTF.

This clone appeared a few times. The rearrangement links TRBV7-9 to TRBJ1-2, with D possibly matching TRBD1 (5 bases). Germline lookup yields CDR1 SEHNR and CDR2 FQNEAQ (reference sequence). The CDR3 contains 14 residues. V dropped 5 bases and J dropped 2 bases, with 12 bases sitting between them. In nucleotides, the CDR3 is TGTGCCAGCAGCCGGGACTTCTTGAACTATGGCTACACCTTC. It codes for CASSRDFLNYGYTF. Combining the CDR3 with reference TRBV7-9 and TRBJ1-2 gives the whole variable domain DTGVSQNPRHKITKRGQNVTFRCDPISEHNRLYWYRQTLGQGPEFLTYFQNEAQLEKSRLLSDRFSAERPKGSFSTLEIQRTEQGDSAMYLCASSRDFLNYGYTFGSGTRLTVV.

V is TRBV29-1 and J is TRBJ1-1; TRBD1 aligns across 7 bases. V lost 6 bases and J lost 7; bases outside the gene matches: 11. The CDR3 length is 13 residues. The germline CDR1 and CDR2 sequences are SQVTM and ANQGSEA. Written as DNA, the CDR3 is TGCAGCGTCTCTACCGGGACAGAAAATGAAGCTTTCTTT. Its protein product is CSVSTGTENEAFF. Complete variable domain (other parts from reference TRBV29-1 and TRBJ1-1): SAVISQKPSRDICQRGTSLTIQCQVDSQVTMMFWYRQQPGQSLTLIATANQGSEATYESGFVIDKFPISRPNLTFSTLTVSNMSPEDSSIYLCSVSTGTENEAFFGQGTRLTVV.

This sequence joins TRBV20-1 and TRBJ2-3; D perhaps matches TRBD2 (5 bases). The germline V gene encodes CDR1 DFQATT and CDR2 SNEGSKA (reference sequence). The CDR3 contains 11 residues. V lost 6 bases and J lost 7, with 11 bases in between. CDR3 sequence (DNA): TGCAGTGCGAAGAGGGAGCATACGCAGTATTTT. This gives the protein CSAKREHTQYF.

This chain uses TRBV28 with TRBJ1-5; TRBD1 matches at 9 bases. CDR3 length: 13 residues. Germline lookup yields CDR1 MDHEN and CDR2 SYDVKM. V trimming: 8 bases; J trimming: 10 bases; junction bases outside the gene matches: 9. The CDR3 spells CASGGTGFDPQHF. In DNA form, the CDR3 reads TGTGCCAGCGGAGGGACAGGGTTTGATCCCCAGCATTTT.

The V gene is TRBV7-8, the J gene TRBJ2-5; 9 bases agree with TRBD1. The CDR3 has 15 amino acids. Looked up from germline, CDR1 is SGHVS and CDR2 is FQNEAQ. V gave up 1 base and J gave up 6 bases; unmatched junction bases: 6. CDR3: CASSLEGQGWKTQYF. The CDR3 DNA follows: TGTGCCAGCAGCTTAGAGGGACAGGGTTGGAAGACCCAGTACTTC.

V and J are TRBV28 and TRBJ1-5; D not resolved. CDR1 is MDHEN and CDR2 is SYDVKM in the germline V gene. The CDR3 loop spans 15 amino acids. Trimming took 5 bases from V and 4 from J, leaving 15 bases between them. In nucleotides, the CDR3 is TGTGCCAGCAGTCCCAATGGACGGAGGAATCAGCCCCAGCATTTT. Translated, it gives CASSPNGRRNQPQHF.

This clone appeared a few times. The chain couples TRBV6-1 to TRBJ2-6; 11 nucleotides agree with TRBD1. V gave up 3 bases and J gave up 1 base; unmatched junction bases: 5. Germline CDR1 and CDR2: MNHNS and SASEGT. The CDR3 spans 18 residues. CDR3 sequence (DNA): TGTGCCAGCAGTGAGTGGGACAGGGGGGTATCTGGGGCCAACGTCCTGACTTTC. Its protein product is CASSEWDRGVSGANVLTF.

V usage is TRBV4-2 and J usage is TRBJ2-3; the match to TRBD2 covers 8 bases. V was clipped by 0 bases and J by 3 bases; unmatched bases: 14. The CDR3 runs to 19 residues. Germline lookup yields CDR1 LGHNA and CDR2 YNFKEQ. In DNA form, the CDR3 reads TGTGCCAGCAGCCAAGATCTTAGCGGGACTTTCGGGAGAACAGATACGCAGTATTTT. Translation: CASSQDLSGTFGRTDTQYF.

The V gene is TRBV6-5, the J gene TRBJ1-5; D is ambiguous. The CDR3 extends over 15 amino acids. From germline, CDR1 is MNHEY and CDR2 SVGAGI. With 0 bases removed from V and 7 bases from J, the gap between germline ends came to 13 bases. CDR3 coding DNA: TGTGCCAGCAGTTACTCGGTGGGTTCCGGGCAGCCCCAGCATTTT. It specifies CASSYSVGSGQPQHF.

J is TRBJ1-2 and V is TRBV6-5, with 7 bases lining up with TRBD1. The J segment lost 4 bases and the V segment lost 5 bases, leaving 10 bases of the junction unmatched. Per the germline V gene, CDR1 is MNHEY and CDR2 is SVGAGI. The CDR3 covers 15 residues. In DNA form, the CDR3 reads TGTGCCAGCAGTCAGATCTCAGGGGGAGTCTATGGCTACACCTTC. Translating gives CASSQISGGVYGYTF.

The chain recombines TRBV4-3 with TRBJ2-7; D perhaps matches TRBD1 (6 bases). The germline V and J ends were trimmed by 0 bases and 1 base, with 10 bases remaining between them. The CDR3 is 15 amino acids. Germline V lookup: CDR1 LGHNA, CDR2 YSLEER. The CDR3 spells CASSQELQGSYEQYF. The CDR3, as DNA: TGCGCCAGCAGCCAAGAACTTCAGGGGTCCTACGAGCAGTACTTC.

This chain uses TRBV30 with TRBJ1-4, with D maybe TRBD1 (6 bases). Per germline, CDR1 GTSNPN and CDR2 SVGIG (reference sequence). V was trimmed by 2 bases and J by 10 bases, leaving 17 bases between them. The CDR3 runs to 14 residues. The CDR3 loop is CAWSPGQWIGKLFF. CDR3 nucleotide sequence: TGTGCCTGGAGTCCTGGACAGTGGATCGGAAAACTGTTTTTT.

The count of this clone is one. The chain recombines TRBV7-2 with TRBJ2-5; 13 bases match TRBD2. Germline loops: CDR1 SGHTA, CDR2 FQGNSA. The CDR3 consists of 17 residues. The ends lost 4 bases at V and 5 bases at J; junction bases unmatched: 10. The CDR3 nucleotides read TGTGCCAGCAGCTCGGGACTAGCGGGGAGAGGGGGGGAGACCCAGTACTTC. Its translation: CASSSGLAGRGGETQYF.

The rearrangement uses TRBV5-1 and TRBJ1-2, with D tentatively TRBD1 (5 bases). V lost 4 bases and J 2 bases, leaving 9 bases between the germline ends. Germline V gene sequence: CDR1 SGHRS, CDR2 YFSETQ. The CDR3 sequence is 13 residues long. CDR3 sequence: CASSQGVNYGYTF. CDR3 DNA: TGCGCCAGCAGCCAGGGTGTAAACTATGGCTACACCTTC.

The chain uses TRBV15 and TRBJ2-1; 9 bases are shared with TRBD2. The V and J ends lost 5 bases and 10 bases, in that order; junction bases with no gene match: 12. This CDR3 has 15 residues. CDR1 is LNHNV, CDR2 YYDKDF, per germline (reference sequence). CDR3 DNA: TGTGCCACCAGCCCGGGGGGGGCGGGGGGGAGAGAGCAGTTCTTC. Protein product: CATSPGGAGGREQFF.

Remarks on this clone: Other DNA sequences within the sample encode an identical CDR3. The J gene is TRBJ1-1, the V gene TRBV30; D may be TRBD1 (5 bases). Germline V gene data show CDR1 as GTSNPN and CDR2 as SVGIG (reference sequence). Trimming left V 5 bases short and J 1 base short, with 11 bases between. This CDR3 contains 13 residues. The CDR3 is CAWGRGENTEAFF. Written as DNA, the CDR3 is TGTGCCTGGGGGAGGGGCGAGAACACTGAAGCTTTCTTT.

The genes are TRBV11-2 and TRBJ2-5, with a possible D match to TRBD1 (5 bases). The CDR3 consists of 14 residues. V lost 4 bases to trimming and J lost 5 bases, with 14 bases between them. Germline V gene sequence: CDR1 SGHAT, CDR2 FQNNGV. The CDR3 DNA is TGTGCCAGCAGCTCCTCCAGGGTATCGGAGACCCAGTACTTC. Encoded protein: CASSSSRVSETQYF.

V usage is TRBV7-2 and J usage is TRBJ1-2; weak D call: TRBD1 (6 bases). The CDR3 is 14 amino acids. Germline-derived CDR1 and CDR2 are SGHTA and FQGNSA. Trimming pared 1 base from V and 5 bases from J, leaving 11 bases between. The CDR3 protein is CASSLGTGSYGYTF. In DNA, the CDR3 is TGTGCCAGCAGCTTAGGTACAGGGTCATATGGCTACACCTTC.

The CDR3 coding sequence is TGTGCCAGCAGCAAACTGAGGGACAGGGGTCCCTTTGGTGGCTACACCTTC. It codes for CASSKLRDRGPFGGYTF. The chain combines TRBV21-1 with TRBJ1-2; no check of the table's D call, TRBD1, against the DNA was made. TRBV21-1 is a recognized pseudogene. The CDR3 covers 17 residues.

The gene calls are TRBV19 and TRBJ2-1, with 9 nucleotides matching TRBD2. The trim removed 4 bases at V and 8 bases at J, leaving 12 bases unmatched. The germline CDR1 and CDR2 sequences are LNHDA and SQIVND (reference sequence). The CDR3 covers 16 residues. CDR3 residues: CASSTRSAGGRDEQFF. The CDR3 coding sequence is TGTGCCAGTAGTACCCGATCAGCGGGAGGTAGGGATGAGCAGTTCTTC.

In DNA, the CDR3 is TGTGCCAGCAGCCAAGAACTAGCGGGAGGGGGCCAGACCCAGTACTTC. Translation: CASSQELAGGGQTQYF. V is TRBV4-2 and J is TRBJ2-5; 13 bases fit TRBD2. With V trimmed by 0 bases and J by 6 bases, 4 bases remained unmatched. The CDR3 totals 16 residues. Germline assignment: CDR1 LGHNA and CDR2 YNFKEQ.

The chain employs TRBV5-1 and TRBJ2-2; TRBD2 matches 10 bases. V gave up 4 bases and J gave up 0 bases; unmatched junction bases: 3. This CDR3 comprises 16 residues. The germline V gene encodes CDR1 SGHRS and CDR2 YFSETQ. CDR3 amino acids: CASSTTSGTNTGELFF. The CDR3 coding sequence is TGCGCCAGCAGCACTACTAGCGGGACGAACACCGGGGAGCTGTTTTTT.

The rearrangement uses TRBV2 and TRBJ2-7; the match to TRBD2 covers 14 bases. CDR3 length: 18 amino acids. Losses at the gene ends were 4 bases for V and 2 bases for J; bases not matched to a gene: 10. Germline V gene sequence: CDR1 SNHLY, CDR2 FYNNEI. DNA for the CDR3: TGTGCCAGCAGTGGGGGACTAGCGGGAGTCAGTAGACCCTACGAGCAGTACTTC. This gives the protein CASSGGLAGVSRPYEQYF.